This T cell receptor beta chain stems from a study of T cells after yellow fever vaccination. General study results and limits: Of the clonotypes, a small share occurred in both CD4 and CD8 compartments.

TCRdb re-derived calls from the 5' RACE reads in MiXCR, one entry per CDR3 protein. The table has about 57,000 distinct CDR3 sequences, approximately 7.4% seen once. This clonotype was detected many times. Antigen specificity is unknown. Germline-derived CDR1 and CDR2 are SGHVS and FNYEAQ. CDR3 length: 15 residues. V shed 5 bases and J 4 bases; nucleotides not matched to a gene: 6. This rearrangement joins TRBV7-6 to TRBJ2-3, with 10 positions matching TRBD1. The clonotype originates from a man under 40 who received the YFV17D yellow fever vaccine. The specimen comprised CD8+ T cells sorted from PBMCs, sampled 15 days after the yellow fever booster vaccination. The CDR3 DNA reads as TGTGCCAGCAGCCCGACCGACAGGGGGCCAGATACGCAGTATTTT. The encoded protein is CASSPTDRGPDTQYF.